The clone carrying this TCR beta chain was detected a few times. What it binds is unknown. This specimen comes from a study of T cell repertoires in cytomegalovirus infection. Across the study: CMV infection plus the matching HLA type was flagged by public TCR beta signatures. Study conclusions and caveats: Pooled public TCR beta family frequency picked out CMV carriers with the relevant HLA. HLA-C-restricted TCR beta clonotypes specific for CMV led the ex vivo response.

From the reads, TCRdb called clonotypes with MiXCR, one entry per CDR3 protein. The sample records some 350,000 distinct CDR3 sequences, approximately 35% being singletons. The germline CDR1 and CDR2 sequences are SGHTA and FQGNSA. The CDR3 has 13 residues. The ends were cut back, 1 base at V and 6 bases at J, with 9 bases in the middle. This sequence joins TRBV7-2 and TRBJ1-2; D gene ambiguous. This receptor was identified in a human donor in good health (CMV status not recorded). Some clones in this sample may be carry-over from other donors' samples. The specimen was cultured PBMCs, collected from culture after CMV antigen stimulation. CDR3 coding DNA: TGTGCCAGCAGCTTAGGACGGGGAGATGGCTACACCTTC. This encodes CASSLGRGDGYTF.